Listed below are T cell receptor beta chains from one sample, sequenced in a study of lymphopenia after photon versus proton radiotherapy. The assay was immunoSEQ multiplex PCR, and TCRdb's table has in-frame clones only and misses some. Here the sample spans fewer than 25,000 clones, more than 85% being singletons. Sample: peripheral blood, taken from a patient treated with proton-based radiotherapy. The source of these receptors is a man of 80 years or more with esophageal cancer. The CDR3 runs from the conserved cysteine through the conserved F or W. D genes are given only for firm matches.

D: TRBD2
V: TRBV29-1
CDR3: CSVVAGARTDTQYF

D: .
V: TRBV5-6
CDR3: CASSLRGPGSYEQYF

D: .
V: TRBV7-8
CDR3: CASSLGSGASRWIQHF

D: .
V: TRBV27
CDR3: CASRGNSYEQYF

D: TRBD2
V: TRBV5-6
CDR3: CASSPGLEYEQYF

D: .
V: TRBV2
CDR3: CASNIQGTYEQYF

D: TRBD2
V: TRBV11-2
CDR3: CASSSRTSGYTDTQYF

D: TRBD1
V: TRBV7-9
CDR3: CASSGRDSREAFF

D: TRBD2
V: TRBV27
CDR3: CASSLSGSLTDTQYF

D: .
V: TRBV6-5
CDR3: CASSYSTPFGTDTQYF

D: .
V: TRBV11-3
CDR3: CASSLEGTDTQYF

D: .
V: TRBV7-7
CDR3: CASRKGELFF

D: TRBD1
V: TRBV19
CDR3: CASSPGTGGFTYGYTF

D: .
V: TRBV30
CDR3: CAWSAVTGGIETQYF

D: TRBD2
V: TRBV5-1
CDR3: CASSSGTSGNTGELFF

D: .
V: TRBV4-1
CDR3: CASSPFSGGISYEQYF

D: .
V: TRBV15
CDR3: CATSRARGSSGELFF

D: TRBD2
V: TRBV5-8
CDR3: CASSNLRTSGLSSYNEQFF

D: TRBD1
V: TRBV12-5
CDR3: CASGWGDRGSYEQYF

D: .
V: TRBV7-2
CDR3: CASSFNGGDTEAFF

D: .
V: TRBV7-2
CDR3: CASGPHAGASSYNEQFF

D: .
V: TRBV27
CDR3: CASGNTEAFF

D: .
V: TRBV2
CDR3: CASQATVYEQYF

D: TRBD1
V: TRBV10-3
CDR3: CAISESTGGYEQYF

D: .
V: TRBV6-1
CDR3: CASSESSTALGHEQYF

D: TRBD1
V: TRBV7-2
CDR3: CASSLAPGTGAHEQYF

D: .
V: TRBV6-4
CDR3: CASTHGKTYGYTF

D: .
V: TRBV2
CDR3: CASRWTSEGYGYTF

D: TRBD1
V: TRBV13
CDR3: CASRQTGVGTDTQYF

D: .
V: TRBV11-1
CDR3: CASSLSAGPYGYTF

D: .
V: TRBV19
CDR3: CASSISSSYEQYF

D: .
V: TRBV18
CDR3: CASSPPNGNEQFF

D: .
V: TRBV2
CDR3: CASSDPRPPGIARLEQYF

D: TRBD1
V: TRBV4-1
CDR3: CASSQTWTGGEDTQYF

D: TRBD2
V: TRBV7-9
CDR3: CASSFTGGNNEQFF

D: .
V: TRBV7-7
CDR3: CASSSRGPPGETQYF

D: TRBD1
V: TRBV6-4
CDR3: CASSDQTGNQETQYF

D: TRBD1
V: TRBV25-1
CDR3: CASSALWGDWRGPEKLFF

D: .
V: TRBV7-2
CDR3: CASSLVRGVSTGELFF

D: TRBD1
V: TRBV29-1
CDR3: CSVMGQGFDSTNEKLFF

D: .
V: TRBV29-1
CDR3: CSVVKAGARTNTEAFF

D: .
V: TRBV18
CDR3: CASSSVGDLGAGYTF

D: .
V: TRBV5-5
CDR3: CASSLAVALLQANYGYTF

D: .
V: TRBV7-2
CDR3: CASSWRPGPNTGELFF

D: .
V: TRBV5-1
CDR3: CASSSSGIGTEAFF

D: .
V: TRBV4-1
CDR3: CASSHPPQGMGYGYTF

D: TRBD1
V: TRBV7-2
CDR3: CASSPWTGGGQETQYF

D: .
V: TRBV29-1
CDR3: CSVGAGLQETQYF

D: .
V: TRBV6-4
CDR3: CASRTGSGGYTF